The 18 T cell receptor beta chains below were found in one sample sequenced in a study of shared clonotypes between healthy human individuals. Using immunoSEQ multiplex PCR, the repertoire was profiled, and TCRdb retains in-frame clones only, with some absent. The data contain roughly 2 million clones, nearly 97% of them singletons. Sequencing input: naive CD4+ T cells sorted from blood. Subset of the sample: CD45RA+ positively selected. These receptors all stem from a man aged 18 to 29 in good health.

The chain joins TRBV4-3 to TRBJ2-5; 14 bases agree with TRBD2. V lost 4 bases and J lost 3; bases outside the gene matches: 1. The CDR3 runs to 15 residues. Looked up from germline, CDR1 is LGHNA and CDR2 is YSLEER. CDR3 bases: TGCGCCAGCAGCCGGGGACTAGCGGGGGAAGAGACCCAGTACTTC. Encoded protein: CASSRGLAGEETQYF.

This rearrangement joins TRBV9 to TRBJ1-1; perhaps TRBD1 as D (5 bases). Deletions cut 4 bases from V and 1 base from J, with 14 bases between. Germline CDR1 reads SGDLS; CDR2 reads YYNGEE. This CDR3 has 15 amino acids. CDR3 coding DNA: TGTGCCAGCAGCCCAGATGGGGCGCGGAACACTGAAGCTTTCTTT. It encodes CASSPDGARNTEAFF.

V usage is TRBV29-1 and J usage is TRBJ1-1; TRBD1 matches at 8 bases. Germline V lookup: CDR1 SQVTM, CDR2 ANQGSEA. The length of the CDR3 is 14 residues. The V segment lost 8 bases and the J segment 2 bases; nucleotides outside the gene matches: 10. CDR3 DNA: TGCAGCTTAGGACAGGGTCCGACAAACACTGAAGCTTTCTTT. Translated: CSLGQGPTNTEAFF.

This sequence joins TRBV6-6 and TRBJ2-1; D gene unclear. Germline CDR1 MNHNY, CDR2 SVGAGI (reference sequence). The V and J ends lost 4 bases and 9 bases respectively, with 10 bases between them. The CDR3 runs to 12 residues. CDR3 in DNA: TGTGCCAGCAGTTCTCGGCCGGGTGAGCAGTTCTTC. Translating it yields CASSSRPGEQFF.

The chain couples TRBV19 to TRBJ1-5; D remains ambiguous. Trimming stripped 2 bases from V and 3 bases from J, with 14 bases between. The CDR3 totals 16 residues. In germline, CDR1 is LNHDA, CDR2 SQIVND (reference sequence). The CDR3: CASSISAGRNNQPQHF. The DNA for the CDR3 is TGTGCCAGTAGTATATCTGCCGGTAGAAACAATCAGCCCCAGCATTTT.

The V and J genes are TRBV11-2 and TRBJ2-2; 10 bases are shared with TRBD2. Germline lookup yields CDR1 SGHAT and CDR2 FQNNGV. V lost 3 bases, J lost 8 bases, and 3 bases stayed unmatched. There are 14 residues in the CDR3. This CDR3 reads CASSFKLAGGELFF. DNA of the CDR3: TGTGCCAGCAGCTTTAAACTAGCGGGGGGGGAGCTGTTTTTT.

V usage is TRBV6-5 and J usage is TRBJ2-2; perhaps TRBD1 as D (5 bases). V lost 0 bases and J 2 bases, leaving 10 bases between the germline ends. CDR1 MNHEY and CDR2 SVGAGI come from the germline V gene. This CDR3 spans 16 amino acids. CDR3 loop: CASSYSKGANTGELFF. The CDR3 coding sequence is TGTGCCAGCAGTTACTCGAAAGGGGCCAACACCGGGGAGCTGTTTTTT.

The chain joins TRBV28 to TRBJ1-2, with a tentative D call TRBD1 (6 bases). CDR3 size: 13 residues. The ends were cut back, 7 bases at V and 5 bases at J, with 14 bases in the middle. Germline V gene lookup returns CDR1 MDHEN and CDR2 SYDVKM. The CDR3 reads CASTTGTRYGYTF. Written as DNA, the CDR3 is TGTGCCAGCACGACAGGAACTCGTTATGGCTACACCTTC.

The genes are TRBV6-1 and TRBJ1-3, with no clear D. Germline V gene sequence: CDR1 MNHNS, CDR2 SASEGT. The CDR3 is made up of 13 amino acids. V was cut by 4 bases and J by 4 bases, with 8 bases left in between. The CDR3 is CASSGARGNTIYF. Here the CDR3 DNA reads TGTGCCAGCAGTGGGGCGCGAGGAAACACCATATATTTT.

The chain combines TRBV25-1 with TRBJ2-5; D perhaps matches TRBD2 (6 bases). Trimming removed 3 bases at V and 1 base at J, with 12 bases between. CDR1 is MGHDK, CDR2 SYGVNS, per germline. This CDR3 region has 15 residues. CDR3 sequence: CASSDFTSSQETQYF. The CDR3, as DNA: TGTGCCAGCAGTGATTTTACTAGCAGCCAAGAGACCCAGTACTTC.

V gene TRBV7-9 combines with J gene TRBJ2-7; 7 bases map to TRBD2. The CDR3 spans 13 residues. The germline V gene has CDR1 SEHNR and CDR2 FQNEAQ (reference sequence). Trimming cost V 6 bases and J 6 bases; bases outside gene matches: 8. Written as DNA, the CDR3 is TGTGCCAGCAGGGGGGAGGGCTCGGGCGAGCAGTACTTC. It specifies CASRGEGSGEQYF.

As to this clone: Other DNA variants within this sample encode the same CDR3. This chain connects TRBV5-1 to TRBJ1-1; no definite D call. The ends were cut back, 0 bases at V and 1 base at J, with 7 bases in the middle. The CDR3 is 14 residues long. CDR1 is SGHRS, CDR2 YFSETQ, per germline. CDR3 sequence (DNA): TGCGCCAGCAGCTTGGGTGGGCCGAACACTGAAGCTTTCTTT. Translating it yields CASSLGGPNTEAFF.

This chain links TRBV30 with TRBJ2-2; no definite D call. Per germline, CDR1 GTSNPN and CDR2 SVGIG (reference sequence). This CDR3 has 16 amino acids. Between the trimmed V and J ends, which lost 0 bases and 1 base, there was a span of 12 bases. The CDR3 loop reads CAWSVGLKQNTGELFF. The CDR3, as DNA: TGTGCCTGGAGTGTAGGGTTAAAACAGAACACCGGGGAGCTGTTTTTT.

This clone was detected once. The rearrangement links TRBV21-1 to TRBJ1-2. TRBV21-1 counts as a pseudogene. This CDR3 is built from 17 residues. The CDR3 region has the DNA TGTGCCAGCAGCAAAGGCCATGCACAAGGGCTAACCTATGGCTACACCTTC. Amino acids: CASSKGHAQGLTYGYTF.

This chain joins TRBV4-1 and TRBJ2-7; the D is unclear. The CDR3 totals 14 residues. Germline CDR1 MGHRA, CDR2 YSYEKL. Trimming removed 4 bases at V and 3 bases at J, with 13 bases between. The DNA of the CDR3 is TGCGCCAGCAGCCGTTTTGGGCAGAACTACGAGCAGTACTTC. The encoded protein is CASSRFGQNYEQYF.

Here the CDR3 reads CASSGLTGARNQPQHF. CDR3 sequence (DNA): TGTGCCAGCAGTGGATTAACAGGGGCCCGCAATCAGCCCCAGCATTTT. The chain carries TRBV2 and TRBJ1-5; 7 bases match TRBD1. Germline CDR1 is SNHLY and CDR2 is FYNNEI. This CDR3 has 16 amino acids. Trimming took 4 bases from V and 2 from J; bases not matched to a gene: 8. Full variable domain (missing parts from reference TRBV2 and TRBJ1-5): EPEVTQTPSHQVTQMGQEVILRCVPISNHLYFYWYRQILGQKVEFLVSFYNNEISEKSEIFDDQFSVERPDGSNFTLKIRSTKLEDSAMYFCASSGLTGARNQPQHFGDGTRLSIL.

V usage is TRBV10-3 and J usage is TRBJ1-1; tentatively, D is TRBD1 (5 bases). This CDR3 region has 12 residues. CDR1 and CDR2 (germline): ENHRY, SYGVKD. V lost 11 bases and J 6 bases, leaving 16 bases between the germline ends. Here the CDR3 DNA reads TGTGCCGCCTATTCCGGGACCTCTGAAGCTTTCTTT. Its protein product is CAAYSGTSEAFF.

The chain recombines TRBV5-1 with TRBJ2-7; D may be TRBD1 or TRBD2 (5 bases each). Trimming shortened V by 4 bases and J by 3 bases, and 17 bases separated the two germline ends. CDR3 length: 15 residues. Per germline, CDR1 SGHRS and CDR2 YFSETQ. CDR3 sequence: CASSPLGVGSYEQYF. DNA for the CDR3: TGCGCCAGCAGCCCCCTGGGGGTCGGAAGCTACGAGCAGTACTTC.